The subject of this entry is one T cell receptor (beta chain). This sample was included in a study of blood T cell repertoires in COVID-19. Germline lookup yields CDR1 SGDLS and CDR2 YYNGEE. This CDR3 is 21 amino acids long. Trimming took 2 bases from V and 1 from J; bases not matched to a gene: 15. Clones were sequenced by immunoSEQ multiplex PCR, and TCRdb holds only the in-frame ones, with some missing. This sample has approximately 210,000 clones, with 86% found just once. The gene calls are TRBV9 and TRBJ2-4; 13 positions agree with TRBD2. This TCR was recovered from a woman in her seventies with acute or convalescent COVID-19. The sequenced sample consisted of peripheral blood. CDR3 coding DNA: TGTGCCAGCAGCGTTGGACTAGCGGGAGTGAATCGTCCGACGGCCAAAAACATTCAGTACTTC. Translation: CASSVGLAGVNRPTAKNIQYF.